The T cell receptor beta chain described here comes from a study of blood T cells in healthy people across ages. Overall study: In model experiments, template switching was able to capture about one barcoded beta molecule for every two T cells that were present.

Through a sample-barcoded 5' primer and a J-beta primer mix, a second PCR was run for 7 to 11 cycles. TCRdb ran MiXCR on the 5' RACE reads and lists one entry per CDR3 protein. The sample has 600,000 to 850,000 distinct CDR3 sequences; around 25% are singletons. V trimming: 3 bases; J trimming: 3 bases; junction bases outside the gene matches: 7. This CDR3 region has 15 residues. CDR1 DFQATT and CDR2 SNEGSKA come from the germline V gene (reference sequence). This clonotype has at least ten counts. The same sample was also used in a study of T cells of mothers and their children.

This receptor was obtained from a boy under 18 in good health. The chain recombines TRBV20-1 with TRBJ1-2; TRBD1 aligns across 10 bases. Specimen: blood. The CDR3 reads CSAREPGTGDYGYTF. The CDR3 bases are TGCAGTGCTAGGGAGCCCGGGACAGGGGACTATGGCTACACCTTC.